The 3 T cell receptor beta chains below come from one sample, sequenced in a study of long-term antiretroviral therapy in people with HIV. The libraries were made with immunoSEQ v3.0 at survey level. Sequenced by immunoSEQ multiplex PCR; TCRdb stores in-frame clones only, minus some. The sample includes more than 20,000 clones, under 90% of them seen just once. Specimen: unsorted PBMCs, collected 0.5 years before starting antiretroviral therapy. The receptors shown here come from a man aged 40-49 years with HIV.

V usage is TRBV6-5 and J usage is TRBJ1-2, with TRBD1 matching over 8 bases. CDR1 is MNHEY and CDR2 is SVGAGI in the germline V gene. The V gene end was trimmed by 0 bases and the J gene end by 7 bases; junction bases not matched to a gene: 10. This CDR3 has 16 residues. In nucleotides, the CDR3 is TGTGCCAGCAGTTACTCCTCCGGGACAGGATTGGGTGGCTACACCTTC. This gives the protein CASSYSSGTGLGGYTF.

The gene calls are TRBV18 and TRBJ2-7, with D perhaps being TRBD1 or TRBD2 (6 bases each). The CDR3 is made up of 14 amino acids. Germline-derived CDR1 and CDR2 are KGHSH and LQKENI. V was clipped by 5 bases and J by 2 bases, with 13 bases between them. The CDR3 nucleotides are TGTGCCAGCTCAGAAGATCGGGGGCCCTACGAGCAGTACTTC. It encodes CASSEDRGPYEQYF.

The chain uses TRBV11-2 and TRBJ2-7, with 8 nucleotides matching TRBD1. Germline V gene lookup returns CDR1 SGHAT and CDR2 FQNNGV. The ends lost 5 bases at V and 3 bases at J; junction bases unmatched: 9. CDR3 size: 15 residues. CDR3 residues: CASSQRQGTVYEQYF. DNA for the CDR3: TGTGCCAGCAGCCAGAGACAGGGGACCGTCTACGAGCAGTACTTC.